This T cell receptor beta chain was recorded in a study of cytomegalovirus exposure and HLA in healthy donors. Whole-study context: Sequencing of about 179 million T cells in an earlier analysis found under 120 million unique TCR beta sequences.

This clone has more than one count but fewer than ten. PCR amplification relied on 60 Vbeta primers (plus 13 Jbeta primers). Only in-frame clones appear in the TCRdb table, and some are missing; sequencing was by immunoSEQ multiplex PCR. The sample holds 90,000 to 120,000 clones, roughly 82% seen once. The V gene's germline CDR1 is SGDLS and CDR2 YYNGEE. This CDR3 spans 14 amino acids. With 4 bases removed from V and 1 base from J, the gap between germline ends came to 9 bases. The chain couples TRBV9 to TRBJ1-5; possibly TRBD1 for D (5 bases). The sequenced sample consisted of PBMCs. The source is a male donor in good health and CMV-seronegative. The CDR3, as DNA: TGTGCCAGCAGCCCCCGACAGAGCAATCAGCCCCAGCATTTT. This gives the protein CASSPRQSNQPQHF.